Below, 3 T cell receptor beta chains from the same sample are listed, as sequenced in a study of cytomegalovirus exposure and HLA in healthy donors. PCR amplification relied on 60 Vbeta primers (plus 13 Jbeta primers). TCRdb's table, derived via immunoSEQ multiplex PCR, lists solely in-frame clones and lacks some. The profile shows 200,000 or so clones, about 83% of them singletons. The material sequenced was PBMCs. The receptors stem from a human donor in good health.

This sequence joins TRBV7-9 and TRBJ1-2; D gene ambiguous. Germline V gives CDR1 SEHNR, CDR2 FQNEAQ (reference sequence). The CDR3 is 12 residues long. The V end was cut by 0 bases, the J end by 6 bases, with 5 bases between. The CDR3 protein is CASSLAGDGYTF. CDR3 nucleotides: TGTGCCAGCAGCTTAGCCGGGGATGGCTACACCTTC. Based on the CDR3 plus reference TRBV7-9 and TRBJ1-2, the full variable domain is DTGVSQNPRHKITKRGQNVTFRCDPISEHNRLYWYRQTLGQGPEFLTYFQNEAQLEKSRLLSDRFSAERPKGSFSTLEIQRTEQGDSAMYLCASSLAGDGYTFGSGTRLTVV.

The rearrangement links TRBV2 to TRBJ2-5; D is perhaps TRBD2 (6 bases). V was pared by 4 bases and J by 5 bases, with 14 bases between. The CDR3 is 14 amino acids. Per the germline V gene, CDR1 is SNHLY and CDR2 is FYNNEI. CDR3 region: CASSGAEGRETQYF. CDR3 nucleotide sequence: TGTGCCAGCAGTGGAGCGGAGGGGAGGGAGACCCAGTACTTC.

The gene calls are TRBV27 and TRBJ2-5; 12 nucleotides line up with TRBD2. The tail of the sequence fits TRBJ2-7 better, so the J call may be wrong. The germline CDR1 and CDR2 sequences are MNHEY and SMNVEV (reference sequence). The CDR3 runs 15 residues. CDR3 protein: CASSLLAGGIYEQYF. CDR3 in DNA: TGTGCCAGCAGTTTACTAGCGGGAGGGATATACGAGCAGTACTTC.